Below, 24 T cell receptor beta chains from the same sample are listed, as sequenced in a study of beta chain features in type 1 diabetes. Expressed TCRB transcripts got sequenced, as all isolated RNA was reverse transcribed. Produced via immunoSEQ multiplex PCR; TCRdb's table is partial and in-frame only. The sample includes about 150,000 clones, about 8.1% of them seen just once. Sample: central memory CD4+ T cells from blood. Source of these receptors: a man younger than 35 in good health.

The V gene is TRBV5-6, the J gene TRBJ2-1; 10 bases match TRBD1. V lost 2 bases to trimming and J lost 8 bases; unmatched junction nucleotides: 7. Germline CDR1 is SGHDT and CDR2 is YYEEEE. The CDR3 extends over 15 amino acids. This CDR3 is CASSLFGQGVHEQFF. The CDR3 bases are TGTGCCAGCAGCTTATTTGGACAGGGGGTCCATGAGCAGTTCTTC.

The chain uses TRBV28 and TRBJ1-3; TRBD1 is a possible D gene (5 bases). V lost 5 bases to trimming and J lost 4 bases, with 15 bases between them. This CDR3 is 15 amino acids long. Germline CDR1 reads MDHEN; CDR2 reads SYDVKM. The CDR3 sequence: CASSPTRGGGNTIYF. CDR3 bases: TGTGCCAGCAGTCCAACAAGGGGTGGAGGAAACACCATATATTTT.

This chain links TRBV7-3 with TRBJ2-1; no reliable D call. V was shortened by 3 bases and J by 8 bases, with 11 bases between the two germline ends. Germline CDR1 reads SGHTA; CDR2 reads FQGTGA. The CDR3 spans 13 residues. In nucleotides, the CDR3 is TGTGCCAGCAGCTTTGGGCTCGGCGATGAGCAGTTCTTC. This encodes CASSFGLGDEQFF. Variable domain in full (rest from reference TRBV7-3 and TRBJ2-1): GAGVSQTPSNKVTEKGKYVELRCDPISGHTALYWYRQSLGQGPEFLIYFQGTGAADDSGLPNDRFFAVRPEGSVSTLKIQRTERGDSAVYLCASSFGLGDEQFFGPGTRLTVL.

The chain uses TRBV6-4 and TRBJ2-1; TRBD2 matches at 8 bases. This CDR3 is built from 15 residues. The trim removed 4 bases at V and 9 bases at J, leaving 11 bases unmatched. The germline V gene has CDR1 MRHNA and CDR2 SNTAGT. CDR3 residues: CASSATGGPFGEQFF. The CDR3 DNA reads TGTGCCAGCAGTGCGACGGGAGGGCCGTTTGGTGAGCAGTTCTTC.

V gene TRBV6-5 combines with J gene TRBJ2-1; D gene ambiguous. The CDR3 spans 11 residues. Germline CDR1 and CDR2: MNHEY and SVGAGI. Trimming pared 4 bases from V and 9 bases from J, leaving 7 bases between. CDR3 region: CASSLESEQFF. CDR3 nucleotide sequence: TGTGCCAGCAGTTTAGAAAGTGAGCAGTTCTTC.

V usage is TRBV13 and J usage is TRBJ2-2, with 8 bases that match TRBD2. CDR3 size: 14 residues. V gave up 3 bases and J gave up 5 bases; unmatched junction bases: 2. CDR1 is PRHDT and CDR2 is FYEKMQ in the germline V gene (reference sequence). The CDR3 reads CASSFRGRTGELFF. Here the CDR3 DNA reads TGTGCCAGCAGCTTCCGCGGGAGGACCGGGGAGCTGTTTTTT.

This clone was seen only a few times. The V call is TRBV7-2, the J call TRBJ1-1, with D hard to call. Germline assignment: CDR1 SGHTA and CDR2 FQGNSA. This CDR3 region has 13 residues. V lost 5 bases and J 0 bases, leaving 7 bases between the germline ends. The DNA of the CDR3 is TGTGCCAGCAGCGGCCTCATGAACACTGAAGCTTTCTTT. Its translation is CASSGLMNTEAFF.

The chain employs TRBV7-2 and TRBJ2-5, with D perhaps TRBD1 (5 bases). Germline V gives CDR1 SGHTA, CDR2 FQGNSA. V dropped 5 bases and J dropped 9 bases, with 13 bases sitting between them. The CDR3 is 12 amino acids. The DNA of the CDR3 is TGTGCCAGCAGCCTACAGCAGGGTCCCCAGTACTTC. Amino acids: CASSLQQGPQYF.

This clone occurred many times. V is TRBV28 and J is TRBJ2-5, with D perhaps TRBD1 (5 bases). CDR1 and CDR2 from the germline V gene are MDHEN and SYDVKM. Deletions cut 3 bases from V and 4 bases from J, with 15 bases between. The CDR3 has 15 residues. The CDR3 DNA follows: TGTGCCAGCAGTTTGGGGCAGGGTGTTGGAGAGACCCAGTACTTC. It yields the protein CASSLGQGVGETQYF.

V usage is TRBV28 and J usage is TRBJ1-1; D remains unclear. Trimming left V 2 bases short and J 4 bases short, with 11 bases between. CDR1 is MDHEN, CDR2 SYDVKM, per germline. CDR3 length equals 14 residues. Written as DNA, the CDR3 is TGTGCCAGCAGTTTAGGCCCAGGAGGCACTGAAGCTTTCTTT. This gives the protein CASSLGPGGTEAFF.

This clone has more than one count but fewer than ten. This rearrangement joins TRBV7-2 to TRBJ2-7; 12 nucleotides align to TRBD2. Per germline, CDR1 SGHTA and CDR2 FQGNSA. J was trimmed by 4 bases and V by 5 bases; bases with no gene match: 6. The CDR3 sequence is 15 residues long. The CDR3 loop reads CASSLTGTSGYEQYF. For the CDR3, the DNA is TGTGCCAGCAGCCTCACCGGGACTAGCGGGTACGAGCAGTACTTC.

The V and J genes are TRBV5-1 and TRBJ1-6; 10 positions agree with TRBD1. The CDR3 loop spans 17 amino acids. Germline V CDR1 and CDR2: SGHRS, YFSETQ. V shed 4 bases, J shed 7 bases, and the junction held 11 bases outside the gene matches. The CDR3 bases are TGCGCCAGCAGCGAAGTAGGGGGACAGGGGCCCAATTCACCCCTCCACTTT. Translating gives CASSEVGGQGPNSPLHF.

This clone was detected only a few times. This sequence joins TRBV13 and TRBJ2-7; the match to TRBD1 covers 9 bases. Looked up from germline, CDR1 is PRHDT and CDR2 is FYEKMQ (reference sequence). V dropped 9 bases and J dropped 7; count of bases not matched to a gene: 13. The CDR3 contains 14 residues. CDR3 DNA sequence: TGTGCCAGTCAGCAATGGGACAGGGTAACTGAGCAGTACTTC. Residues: CASQQWDRVTEQYF.

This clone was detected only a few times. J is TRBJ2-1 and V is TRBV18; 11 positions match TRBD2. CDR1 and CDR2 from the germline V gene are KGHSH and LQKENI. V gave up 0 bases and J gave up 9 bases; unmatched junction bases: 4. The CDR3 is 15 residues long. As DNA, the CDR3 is TGTGCCAGCTCACCACCGAGTAGCGGGAGGGGTGAGCAGTTCTTC. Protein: CASSPPSSGRGEQFF.

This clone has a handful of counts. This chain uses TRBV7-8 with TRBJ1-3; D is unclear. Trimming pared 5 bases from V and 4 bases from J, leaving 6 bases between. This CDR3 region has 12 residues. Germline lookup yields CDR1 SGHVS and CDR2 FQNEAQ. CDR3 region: CASSPSGNTIYF. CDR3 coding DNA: TGTGCCAGCAGCCCGTCGGGAAACACCATATATTTT.

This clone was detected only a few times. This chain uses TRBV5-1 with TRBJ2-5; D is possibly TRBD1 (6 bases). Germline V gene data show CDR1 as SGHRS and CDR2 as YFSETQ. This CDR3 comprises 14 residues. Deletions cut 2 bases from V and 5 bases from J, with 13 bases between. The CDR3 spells CASSLTGMEETQYF. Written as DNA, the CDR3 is TGCGCCAGCAGCTTAACAGGGATGGAGGAGACCCAGTACTTC.

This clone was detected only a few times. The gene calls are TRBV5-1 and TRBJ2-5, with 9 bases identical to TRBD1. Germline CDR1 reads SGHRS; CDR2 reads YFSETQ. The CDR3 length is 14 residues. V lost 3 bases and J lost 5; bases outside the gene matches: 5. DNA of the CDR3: TGCGCCAGCAGCTCGTCGACAGGGGGTGAGACCCAGTACTTC. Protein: CASSSSTGGETQYF.

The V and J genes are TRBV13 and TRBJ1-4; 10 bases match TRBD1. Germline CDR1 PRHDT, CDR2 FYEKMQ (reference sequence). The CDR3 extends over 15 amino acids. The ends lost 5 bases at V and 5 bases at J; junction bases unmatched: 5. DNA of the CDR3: TGTGCCAGCAGCCTGAAGGGACAGGGGAATGAAAAACTGTTTTTT. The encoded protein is CASSLKGQGNEKLFF.

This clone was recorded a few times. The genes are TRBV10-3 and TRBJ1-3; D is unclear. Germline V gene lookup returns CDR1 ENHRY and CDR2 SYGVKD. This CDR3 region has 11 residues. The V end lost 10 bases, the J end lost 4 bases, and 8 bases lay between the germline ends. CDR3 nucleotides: TGTGCCAGCAGGTCAGGAAACACCATATATTTT. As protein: CASRSGNTIYF.

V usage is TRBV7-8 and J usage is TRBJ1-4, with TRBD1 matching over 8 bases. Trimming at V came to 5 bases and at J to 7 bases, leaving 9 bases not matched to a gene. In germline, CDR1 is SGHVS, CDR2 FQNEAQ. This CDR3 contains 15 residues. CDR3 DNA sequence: TGTGCCAGCAGCCCGATACAGGGGGAAGGTGAAAAACTGTTTTTT. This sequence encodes CASSPIQGEGEKLFF.

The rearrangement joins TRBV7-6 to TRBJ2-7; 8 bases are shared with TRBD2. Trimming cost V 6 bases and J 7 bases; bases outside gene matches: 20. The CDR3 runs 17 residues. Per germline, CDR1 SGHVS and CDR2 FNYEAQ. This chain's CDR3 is CASSNPRPGAGVEEQYF. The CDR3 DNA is TGTGCCAGCAGTAACCCAAGGCCGGGAGCGGGAGTAGAGGAGCAGTACTTC.

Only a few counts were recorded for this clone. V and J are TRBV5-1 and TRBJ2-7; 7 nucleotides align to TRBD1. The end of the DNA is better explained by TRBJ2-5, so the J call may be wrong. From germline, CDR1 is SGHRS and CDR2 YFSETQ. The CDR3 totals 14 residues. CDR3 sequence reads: CASSKDRSQETQYF. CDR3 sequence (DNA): TGCGCCAGCAGCAAGGACAGGAGCCAAGAGACCCAGTACTTC.

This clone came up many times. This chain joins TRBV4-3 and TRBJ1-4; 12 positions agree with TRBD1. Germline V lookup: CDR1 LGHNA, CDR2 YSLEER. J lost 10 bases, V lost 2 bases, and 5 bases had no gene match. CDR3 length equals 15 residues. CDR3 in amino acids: CASSQTGTGGGKLFF. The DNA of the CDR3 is TGCGCCAGCAGCCAAACTGGGACAGGGGGCGGAAAACTGTTTTTT.

For the CDR3, the DNA is TGTGCCAGCAGTGAAAACAGGGTTAATGAGCAGTTCTTC. It encodes CASSENRVNEQFF. The chain couples TRBV6-1 to TRBJ2-1, with a tentative D call TRBD1 (6 bases). Germline CDR1 is MNHNS and CDR2 is SASEGT. The CDR3 runs 13 residues. V dropped 2 bases and J dropped 7 bases, with 9 bases sitting between them.